This T cell receptor beta chain was sequenced in a study of long-term antiretroviral therapy in people with HIV. Study conclusions and caveats: There were no data on ART adherence, viral resistance or therapy changes, a gap that limits inferences about post-ART repertoire changes. Comparison with controls showed narrower CDR3 length ranges in HIV repertoires.

The study used samples holding about 1-10 million cryopreserved PBMC before DNA extraction. With regard to this clone: Antigen: not known.

V lost 3 bases, J lost 5 bases, and 14 bases lay in between. CDR1 is LNHDA, CDR2 SQIVND, per germline (reference sequence). The CDR3 runs to 15 residues. The authors ran the immunoSEQ assay, v3.0, at survey level. Sequenced by immunoSEQ multiplex PCR; TCRdb stores in-frame clones only, minus some. Found here are 9,000 or so clones, 78% of them singletons; the top ten hold 20% to 25%. Sequences were derived from unsorted PBMCs, sampled 0.6 years before starting antiretroviral therapy. The source of this sequence is a man in his forties with HIV. This rearrangement joins TRBV19 to TRBJ2-1, with a possible D match to TRBD2 (7 bases). The DNA of the CDR3 is TGTGCCAGTAGTATTAGGGGGGGTAGCCACAATGAGCAGTTCTTC. It codes for CASSIRGGSHNEQFF.